This T cell receptor (beta chain) was obtained from a study of blood T cells in healthy people across ages. Study-wide results and limits: When set beside aged donors, long-lived donors presented more naive CD4+ cells and higher diversity.

Germline V gene lookup returns CDR1 SGHTA and CDR2 FQGNSA. The trim removed 8 bases at V and 5 bases at J, leaving 12 bases unmatched. The CDR3 loop spans 15 amino acids. Points on this clonotype: What it binds is unknown.

The authors ran a second PCR of roughly 7 to 11 cycles using a sample-barcoded 5' primer and a J-beta primer mix. TCRdb redid the calling of the 5' RACE reads with MiXCR, one entry per CDR3 protein. Among about a million distinct CDR3 sequences listed, approximately 50% were seen once. The sequencing input was blood. The chain combines TRBV7-2 with TRBJ2-3; the match to TRBD2 covers 8 bases. The clonotype originates from a woman aged 60-70 years in good health. Written as DNA, the CDR3 is TGTGCCAGCGGATTTAGCGGGGAGAACATAGATACGCAGTATTTT. Its translation is CASGFSGENIDTQYF.